Shown below are 5 T cell receptor beta chains from a single sample sequenced in a study of blood T cell repertoires in COVID-19. The assay was immunoSEQ multiplex PCR, and TCRdb's table has in-frame clones only and misses some. The sample carries 70,000 or so clones, roughly 80% recorded once. The sequenced sample consisted of peripheral blood. The receptors were gathered from a man aged 55 to 70 with COVID-19, enrolled during active disease.

The rearrangement links TRBV7-9 to TRBJ1-4; TRBD1 agrees at 8 bases. CDR1 and CDR2 (germline): SEHNR, FQNEAQ (reference sequence). There are 15 residues in the CDR3. Trimming at V came to 4 bases and at J to 8 bases, leaving 9 bases not matched to a gene. The CDR3 loop is CASSSGQGREEKLFF. The CDR3 DNA follows: TGTGCCAGCAGCTCTGGACAGGGTCGGGAGGAAAAACTGTTTTTT.

The chain recombines TRBV5-4 with TRBJ2-2, with TRBD2 matching over 7 bases. This CDR3 is 14 amino acids long. J was trimmed by 7 bases and V by 2 bases; bases with no gene match: 5. Germline lookup yields CDR1 SGHNT and CDR2 YYREEE (reference sequence). This CDR3 is CASSLAGWGGELFF. In DNA, the CDR3 is TGTGCCAGCAGCTTAGCGGGATGGGGCGGGGAGCTGTTTTTT.

The chain carries TRBV11-2 and TRBJ2-1; 7 bases align to TRBD1. The junction had 4 bases not matched to a gene; V was cut back by 4 bases and J by 4 bases. The CDR3 extends over 14 amino acids. CDR1 and CDR2 from the germline V gene are SGHAT and FQNNGV. The CDR3 sequence is CASSSLGQYNEQFF. CDR3 coding DNA: TGTGCCAGCAGCTCACTGGGACAGTACAATGAGCAGTTCTTC.

This clone was recorded a few times. This sequence joins TRBV7-9 and TRBJ2-7, with a tentative D call TRBD1 (6 bases). CDR3 length: 16 residues. V was cut by 4 bases and J by 0 bases, with 16 bases left in between. The V gene's germline CDR1 is SEHNR and CDR2 FQNEAQ (reference sequence). CDR3 protein: CASSSPWGPDSYEQYF. The CDR3 DNA sequence: TGTGCCAGCAGCTCCCCTTGGGGGCCCGACTCCTACGAGCAGTACTTC.

This clone has only one observation. The V call is TRBV5-5, the J call TRBJ2-7; tentatively, D is TRBD2 (6 bases). CDR3 length: 14 amino acids. V gave up 4 bases and J gave up 8 bases, with 19 bases separating them. Germline CDR1 reads SGHKS; CDR2 reads YYEKEE (reference sequence). CDR3 bases: TGTGCCAGCAGCCAAGACGGGAGAACTATGAAGCAGTACTTC. Translated, it gives CASSQDGRTMKQYF.